The clone carrying this T cell receptor beta chain was detected only once. Its specificity is unknown. Germline CDR1 reads MDHEN; CDR2 reads SYDVKM. V shed 6 bases and J shed 4 bases, with 12 bases lying between them. The CDR3 has 13 residues. Vbeta (60) and Jbeta (13) primers were used in the PCR. Sequencing was performed with immunoSEQ multiplex PCR; in TCRdb, only in-frame clones are kept and a portion is missing. The table shows about 70,000 clones, with 86% occurring only once. The source of the sample is a study of cytomegalovirus exposure and HLA in healthy donors. Broader study findings: Fewer N-insertions than the approximately 610-donor mean were reportedly shown by an Asian-associated ancestry cluster in a later analysis.

The J gene is TRBJ1-2, the V gene TRBV28, with D tentatively TRBD1 (6 bases). This clonotype was obtained from a woman aged 25 to 39 in good health and CMV-seronegative. The specimen was PBMCs. The CDR3 here is CASRRGGGYGYTF. The CDR3, as DNA: TGTGCCAGCAGACGAGGGGGGGGCTATGGCTACACCTTC.